One and the same sample provided the 31 T cell receptor beta chains below, sequenced in a study of prognosis after radiotherapy for stage I lung cancer. The study amplified the TCR beta CDR3 region from genomic DNA. This amplification was carried out by two rounds of multiplex PCR. Amplification during the initial PCR round employed primers specific to each TRBV and TRBJ gene. TCRdb re-called the multiplex PCR reads through MiXCR, storing one row per CDR3 protein. The table shows tens of thousands of distinct CDR3 sequences, with roughly 25% occurring only once. Sequenced material: PBMCs, taken before or after stereotactic body radiation therapy (not recorded which). All receptors come from a donor older than 45 with non-small cell lung cancer.

This clonotype was counted a few times. A read error may explain this, as a much larger clone is one base away. The J gene is TRBJ2-3, the V gene TRBV4-1; 8 bases match TRBD1. The CDR3 consists of 16 residues. Germline V gene data show CDR1 as MGHRA and CDR2 as YSYEKL. The V segment lost 3 bases and the J segment 2 bases; nucleotides outside the gene matches: 7. The CDR3 spells CASSHGQGVNTDTQYF. The CDR3 DNA reads TGCGCCAGCAGCCATGGACAGGGCGTGAACACAGATACGCAGTATTTT.

The chain carries TRBV2 and TRBJ2-7; tentative D call: TRBD1 (5 bases). Trimming took 8 bases from V and 1 from J, leaving 12 bases between them. Germline loops: CDR1 SNHLY, CDR2 FYNNEI. This CDR3 is 13 amino acids long. In nucleotides, the CDR3 is TGTGCCAGCCGGACACAGAGGTCCTACGAGCAGTACTTC. As protein: CASRTQRSYEQYF.

There are many counts of this clonotype. The rearrangement uses TRBV19 and TRBJ1-4; 7 bases agree with TRBD1. Trimming cost V 5 bases and J 8 bases; bases outside gene matches: 8. CDR1 and CDR2 from the germline V gene are LNHDA and SQIVND (reference sequence). The CDR3 covers 14 residues. This CDR3 is CASSVFSGGEKLFF. CDR3 in DNA: TGTGCCAGTAGTGTTTTTTCAGGGGGAGAAAAACTGTTTTTT.

This clonotype was recorded at least ten times. The rearrangement joins TRBV20-1 to TRBJ1-2; 7 bases fit TRBD1. CDR1 is DFQATT and CDR2 is SNEGSKA in the germline V gene (reference sequence). J was trimmed by 4 bases and V by 3 bases; bases with no gene match: 8. The CDR3 sequence is 14 residues long. CDR3 sequence (DNA): TGCAGTGCTAGCATCCCAGGGGGAGGCTATGGCTACACCTTC. Its protein product is CSASIPGGGYGYTF.

This clonotype was detected many times. V is TRBV9 and J is TRBJ1-2; the match to TRBD1 covers 12 bases. This CDR3 is 14 amino acids long. CDR1 and CDR2 (germline): SGDLS, YYNGEE. The junction had 4 bases not matched to a gene; V was cut back by 4 bases and J by 6 bases. The CDR3 reads CASSPRDRGHGYTF. The CDR3 DNA reads TGTGCCAGCAGCCCCAGGGACAGGGGGCATGGCTACACCTTC.

This clonotype was seen many times. The V and J genes are TRBV6-2 or TRBV6-3 and TRBJ1-2; D remains unclear. Germline-derived CDR1 and CDR2 are MNHEY and SVGEGT. The V end lost 4 bases, the J end lost 4 bases, and 7 bases lay between the germline ends. The CDR3 spans 12 residues. CDR3 sequence: CASSSTAYGYTF. The DNA of the CDR3 is TGTGCCAGCAGTTCCACAGCCTATGGCTACACCTTC.

As for this clonotype: This sequence may be a read error, since a much larger clone differs from it by one base. The chain carries TRBV12-3 or TRBV12-4 and TRBJ2-7, with 7 nucleotides matching TRBD2. CDR3 length: 15 residues. Germline trimming cut 6 bases from V and 1 base from J; bases unmatched to any gene: 9. CDR3: CASSLLGGGSYEQYF. CDR3 sequence (DNA): TGTGCCAGCAGCCTTTTGGGGGGGGGATCCTACGAGCAGTACTTC.

In this sample, this clonotype turned up many times. This chain connects TRBV19 to TRBJ2-5, with a tentative D call TRBD2 (6 bases). Germline V gene sequence: CDR1 LNHDA, CDR2 SQIVND (reference sequence). V shed 7 bases and J shed 5 bases, with 8 bases lying between them. This CDR3 has 11 residues. The chain's CDR3 is CASNGGETQYF. The DNA for the CDR3 is TGTGCCAGTAATGGGGGGGAGACCCAGTACTTC.

This clonotype appeared many times. The chain is built from TRBV20-1 and TRBJ2-2, with 10 bases matching TRBD2. This CDR3 has 15 residues. Germline lookup yields CDR1 DFQATT and CDR2 SNEGSKA (reference sequence). Trimming at V came to 2 bases and at J to 2 bases, leaving 2 bases not matched to a gene. Written as DNA, the CDR3 is TGCAGTGCTAGACTAGCGGGAGTAAACACCGGGGAGCTGTTTTTT. It codes for CSARLAGVNTGELFF.

Concerning this clonotype itself: This may be a read error: a much more frequent sequence differs by one nucleotide. The chain is built from TRBV6-2 or TRBV6-3 and TRBJ2-5; D is undetermined. Per germline, CDR1 MNHEY and CDR2 SVGEGT. With 2 bases removed from V and 4 bases from J, the gap between germline ends came to 20 bases. The CDR3 is made up of 17 amino acids. The DNA for the CDR3 is TGTGCCAGCAGTTACGGGTTCGTGATTACCAGAGGAGAGACCCAGTACTTC. Its protein product is CASSYGFVITRGETQYF.

This clonotype has ten or more counts. This rearrangement joins TRBV24-1 to TRBJ2-1; no firm D call. There are 13 residues in the CDR3. Trimming removed 4 bases at V and 9 bases at J, with 12 bases between. Looked up from germline, CDR1 is KGHDR and CDR2 is SFDVKD. CDR3 region: CATSDTFVSEQFF. As DNA, the CDR3 is TGTGCCACCAGTGACACTTTTGTAAGTGAGCAGTTCTTC.

At least ten counts were recorded for this clonotype. V and J are TRBV6-4 and TRBJ2-3, with D possibly matching TRBD2 (6 bases). V was clipped by 6 bases and J by 8 bases, with 18 bases between them. Germline-derived CDR1 and CDR2 are MRHNA and SNTAGT. The CDR3 is 14 residues long. The CDR3 DNA is TGTGCCAGCAGCGTAGTGGGGGGTTCGGGTACGCAGTATTTT. Encoded protein: CASSVVGGSGTQYF.

This sequence joins TRBV6-2 or TRBV6-3 and TRBJ1-5, with D tentatively TRBD1 (5 bases). The V end lost 4 bases, the J end lost 4 bases, and 8 bases lay between the germline ends. Germline CDR1 reads MNHEY; CDR2 reads SVGEGT. The CDR3 is 13 residues long. CDR3 in amino acids: CASSSGGNQPQHF. In DNA form, the CDR3 reads TGTGCCAGCAGTTCGGGGGGAAATCAGCCCCAGCATTTT.

This clonotype has at least ten counts. The genes are TRBV28 and TRBJ1-3; D is uncertain. This CDR3 is 15 amino acids long. The V gene's germline CDR1 is MDHEN and CDR2 SYDVKM. V gave up 5 bases and J gave up 0 bases, with 11 bases separating them. The CDR3 loop reads CASSPPGGSGNTIYF. The DNA for the CDR3 is TGTGCCAGCAGTCCCCCAGGAGGCTCTGGAAACACCATATATTTT. The full variable domain, its missing parts supplied by reference TRBV28 and TRBJ1-3, is DVKVTQSSRYLVKRTGEKVFLECVQDMDHENMFWYRQDPGLGLRLIYFSYDVKMKEKGDIPEGYSVSREKKERFSLILESASTNQTSMYLCASSPPGGSGNTIYFGEGSWLTVV.

This clonotype has a count of ten or more. J is TRBJ2-7 and V is TRBV18; the match to TRBD1 covers 7 bases. V was pared by 0 bases and J by 6 bases, with 11 bases of the junction left unmatched. The CDR3 extends over 16 amino acids. CDR1 and CDR2 from the germline V gene are KGHSH and LQKENI. The CDR3 loop reads CASSPPTGQPWGEQYF. In DNA, the CDR3 is TGTGCCAGCTCACCACCGACGGGACAGCCGTGGGGCGAGCAGTACTTC.

This clonotype was seen many times. V is TRBV27 and J is TRBJ2-3; 11 bases map to TRBD2. The CDR3 covers 17 residues. Per the germline V gene, CDR1 is MNHEY and CDR2 is SMNVEV (reference sequence). J was trimmed by 1 base and V by 1 base; bases with no gene match: 4. CDR3: CASSLYLAGGGTDTQYF. The CDR3 DNA reads TGTGCCAGCAGTTTATACCTAGCGGGAGGAGGCACAGATACGCAGTATTTT.

This clonotype was seen many times. V gene TRBV18 combines with J gene TRBJ1-1; the D gene is possibly TRBD1 (6 bases). With 2 bases removed from V and 4 bases from J, the gap between germline ends came to 8 bases. The germline CDR1 and CDR2 sequences are KGHSH and LQKENI. This CDR3 contains 13 residues. The CDR3 nucleotides are TGTGCCAGCTCACCAAGGGGGGGCACTGAAGCTTTCTTT. Protein product: CASSPRGGTEAFF.

This clonotype was seen many times. The gene calls are TRBV30 and TRBJ1-5; no reliable D call. Trimming removed 2 bases at V and 6 bases at J, with 11 bases between. Germline values: CDR1 GTSNPN, CDR2 SVGIG (reference sequence). This CDR3 comprises 13 residues. Written as DNA, the CDR3 is TGTGCCTGGAGTCCCGGTGCTTCTCAGCCCCAGCATTTT. It specifies CAWSPGASQPQHF.

In this sample, this clonotype turned up many times. The rearrangement uses TRBV9 and TRBJ1-1; D is ambiguous. Germline CDR1 reads SGDLS; CDR2 reads YYNGEE. The V end lost 3 bases, the J end lost 5 bases, and 11 bases lay between the germline ends. The CDR3 covers 13 residues. Here the CDR3 DNA reads TGTGCCAGCAGCGCCCTCTTCCAGACTGAAGCTTTCTTT. Translating it yields CASSALFQTEAFF. The complete variable domain, with remaining parts taken from reference TRBV9 and TRBJ1-1, reads DSGVTQTPKHLITATGQRVTLRCSPRSGDLSVYWYQQSLDQGLQFLIQYYNGEERAKGNILERFSAQQFPDLHSELNLSSLELGDSALYFCASSALFQTEAFFGQGTRLTVV.

This clonotype was observed many times. The J gene is TRBJ1-4, the V gene TRBV28; D is uncertain. Germline CDR1 reads MDHEN; CDR2 reads SYDVKM. V lost 5 bases to trimming and J lost 6 bases, with 13 bases between them. The CDR3 length is 14 residues. The CDR3 protein is CASSPHHLHEKLFF. CDR3 bases: TGTGCCAGCAGTCCCCACCACCTCCATGAAAAACTGTTTTTT.

This clonotype was counted many times. DNA for the CDR3: TGTGCCAGCAGTTTCAGCCTAGCGGGAGGGGACATTCAGTACTTC. It yields the protein CASSFSLAGGDIQYF. This chain joins TRBV12-3 or TRBV12-4 and TRBJ2-4; 12 bases map to TRBD2. The CDR3 spans 15 residues. With V trimmed by 3 bases and J by 8 bases, 5 bases remained unmatched.

This clonotype occurred many times. The chain carries TRBV6-2 or TRBV6-3 and TRBJ2-4, with D tentatively TRBD2 (7 bases). This CDR3 is built from 17 residues. V gave up 5 bases and J gave up 7 bases, with 24 bases separating them. Germline V CDR1 and CDR2: MNHEY, SVGEGT. For the CDR3, the DNA is TGTGCCAGCAGTCAGATACGCCGGGGGGCTAAACGGAACATTCAGTACTTC. The encoded protein is CASSQIRRGAKRNIQYF.

Worth noting for this clonotype: It may be a read error: a sequence one base away is much more abundant. The rearrangement uses TRBV6-1 and TRBJ1-4; no firm D call. CDR3 length: 14 amino acids. Germline-derived CDR1 and CDR2 are MNHNS and SASEGT. V was shortened by 6 bases and J by 0 bases, with 8 bases between the two germline ends. CDR3 protein: CASRVHTTNEKLFF. Here the CDR3 DNA reads TGTGCCAGCAGGGTGCACACAACTAATGAAAAACTGTTTTTT.

With regard to this clonotype: A junction boundary mismatches the germline segment, possibly from a read error. V and J are TRBV18 and TRBJ2-5; maybe TRBD1 (6 bases). This CDR3 has 16 amino acids. Per the germline V gene, CDR1 is KGHSH and CDR2 is LQKENI. CDR3 loop: CASSNDLQGGQETQCF. The CDR3 region has the DNA TGTGCCAGCTCAAACGACCTACAGGGTGGGCAAGAGACCCAGTGCTTC.

The V gene is TRBV20-1, the J gene TRBJ1-5; D gene ambiguous. Germline V gene lookup returns CDR1 DFQATT and CDR2 SNEGSKA (reference sequence). The V gene lost 4 bases and the J gene lost 2 bases, with 12 bases spanning the gap. This CDR3 comprises 14 residues. The chain's CDR3 is CSAIRGIGNQPQHF. The CDR3 DNA is TGCAGTGCTATTCGCGGAATCGGCAATCAGCCCCAGCATTTT.

This clonotype was counted ten times or more. The chain has TRBV20-1 and TRBJ2-5; 7 positions agree with TRBD2. Germline V gene lookup returns CDR1 DFQATT and CDR2 SNEGSKA (reference sequence). J was trimmed by 5 bases and V by 4 bases; bases with no gene match: 13. This CDR3 has 15 amino acids. In DNA form, the CDR3 reads TGCAGTGCTACCCCTAGCGGCTCTGGAGGGGAGACCCAGTACTTC. Its translation is CSATPSGSGGETQYF.

On this clonotype itself: A read error may be the cause here, since a much bigger clone is one base away. The conserved phenylalanine or tryptophan normally closing the CDR3 is absent here, so this likely arose from a read error. The genes are TRBV20-1 and TRBJ2-7; D is tentatively TRBD1 or TRBD2 (6 bases each). V was pared by 6 bases and J by 6 bases, with 15 bases between. The germline gives CDR1 DFQATT, CDR2 SNEGSKA (reference sequence). The CDR3 loop spans 12 amino acids. CDR3 DNA: TGCAGTGCAGGGGGGCTTCTGGCCGAGCAGTACCTC. Translating gives CSAGGLLAEQYL.

This clonotype was recorded many times. The rearrangement joins TRBV15 to TRBJ1-3, with TRBD1 matching 7 bases. The germline V gene has CDR1 LNHNV and CDR2 YYDKDF (reference sequence). V gave up 6 bases and J gave up 3 bases; unmatched junction bases: 5. This CDR3 has 14 residues. The CDR3, as DNA: TGTGCCACCAGACCGACAGGGAGTGGAAACACCATATATTTT. This codes for CATRPTGSGNTIYF.

There are many counts of this clonotype. An end of the junction differs from the germline gene, which may be a read error. V and J are TRBV20-1 and TRBJ2-6; D is uncertain. Germline-derived CDR1 and CDR2 are DFQATT and SNEGSKA (reference sequence). CDR3 length equals 11 residues. The DNA for the CDR3 is TGCAGCGCTAAGGGGGCCAACGTCCTGACTTTC. This gives the protein CSAKGANVLTF.

The V and J genes are TRBV7-2 and TRBJ2-3; D is uncertain. V was pared by 4 bases and J by 6 bases, with 14 bases between. Germline values: CDR1 SGHTA, CDR2 FQGNSA. The CDR3 sequence is 14 residues long. DNA for the CDR3: TGTGCCAGCAGCTCACATGGAAAGGGCGATACGCAGTATTTT. Translating gives CASSSHGKGDTQYF. The full variable domain, with the rest looked up from reference TRBV7-2 and TRBJ2-3, is GAGVSQSPSNKVTEKGKDVELRCDPISGHTALYWYRQSLGQGLEFLIYFQGNSAPDKSGLPSDRFSAERTGGSVSTLTIQRTQQEDSAVYLCASSSHGKGDTQYFGPGTRLTVL.

Notes on this clonotype: One base separates it from a far larger clone, so it is likely a read error. The rearrangement links TRBV6-1 to TRBJ2-7; TRBD2 agrees at 15 bases. V shed 5 bases, J shed 6 bases, and the junction held 20 bases outside the gene matches. Germline loops: CDR1 MNHNS, CDR2 SASEGT. The CDR3 contains 20 residues. DNA of the CDR3: TGTGCCAGCAGTTTCGCCATCTTAGGACTAGCGGGAGGGCGGCGGAGCGAGCAGTACTTC. As protein: CASSFAILGLAGGRRSEQYF.